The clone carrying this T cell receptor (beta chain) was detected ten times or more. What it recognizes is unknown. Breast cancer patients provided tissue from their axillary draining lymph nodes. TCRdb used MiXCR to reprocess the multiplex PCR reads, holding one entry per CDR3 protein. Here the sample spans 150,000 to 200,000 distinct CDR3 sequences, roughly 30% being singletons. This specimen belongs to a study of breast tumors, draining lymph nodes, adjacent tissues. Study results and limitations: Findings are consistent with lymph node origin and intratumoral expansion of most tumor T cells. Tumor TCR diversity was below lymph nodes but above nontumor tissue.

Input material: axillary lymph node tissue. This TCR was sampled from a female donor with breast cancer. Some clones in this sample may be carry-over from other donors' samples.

The CDR3 loop reads CASSLDFQETQYF. CDR3 DNA sequence: TGTGCCAGCAGCTTGGACTTCCAAGAGACCCAGTACTTC. The chain employs TRBV5-5 and TRBJ2-5; no reliable D call. V was cut by 0 bases and J by 1 base, with 4 bases left in between. This CDR3 region has 13 residues. From germline, CDR1 is SGHKS and CDR2 YYEKEE (reference sequence).